A single sample is the source of the 24 T cell receptor beta chains below, sequenced in a study of OX40 agonist ivuxolimab in advanced cancers. Only in-frame clones appear in the TCRdb table, and some are missing; sequencing was by immunoSEQ multiplex PCR. The table lists tens of thousands of clones, roughly four fifths of them singletons, with nearly 0.7% in the top ten. The input for sequencing was CD4+ or CD8+ T cells sorted from blood, taken in a trial of the OX40 agonist ivuxolimab. These receptors came from an adult with an advanced solid tumor such as melanoma, head and neck, liver or kidney cancer.

The CDR3 sequence: CASSLVGGPTDTQYF. DNA of the CDR3: TGTGCCAGCAGCTTGGTAGGGGGCCCCACAGATACGCAGTATTTT. The chain recombines TRBV5-4 with TRBJ2-3, with TRBD1 identical over 7 bases. Unmatched junction bases numbered 3, after V lost 0 bases and J lost 2 bases. Per the germline V gene, CDR1 is SGHNT and CDR2 is YYREEE (reference sequence). This CDR3 is built from 15 residues.

V usage is TRBV5-1 and J usage is TRBJ1-2; 7 bases align to TRBD1. The V gene's germline CDR1 is SGHRS and CDR2 YFSETQ. The CDR3 loop spans 15 amino acids. J gave up 0 bases and V 3 bases, and 5 bases lay outside the gene matches. The CDR3 loop reads CASSSGDSTNYGYTF. CDR3 bases: TGCGCCAGCAGCTCCGGGGACAGCACTAACTATGGCTACACCTTC.

This chain links TRBV11-3 with TRBJ2-5, with 8 bases fitting TRBD1. Germline V lookup: CDR1 SGHNT, CDR2 YENEEA. The CDR3 runs 14 residues. J was trimmed by 5 bases and V by 1 base; bases with no gene match: 3. The DNA of the CDR3 is TGTGCCAGCAGCTTAGGGACAGGGAGGGAGACCCAGTACTTC. Protein sequence: CASSLGTGRETQYF.

The chain links TRBV6-1 to TRBJ1-5; D uncertain. From germline, CDR1 is MNHNS and CDR2 SASEGT. V gave up 2 bases and J gave up 4 bases, with 6 bases separating them. This CDR3 has 13 residues. This CDR3 is CASSERGNQPQHF. The CDR3 nucleotides read TGTGCCAGCAGTGAAAGAGGGAATCAGCCCCAGCATTTT.

The chain joins TRBV7-2 to TRBJ1-6; weak D call: TRBD1 (5 bases). The CDR3 totals 15 residues. V was trimmed by 5 bases and J by 6 bases, leaving 14 bases between them. CDR1 and CDR2 (germline): SGHTA, FQGNSA. The CDR3 DNA reads as TGTGCCAGCAGCGCCCCAGGGACGTCTAATTCACCCCTCCACTTT. Its translation: CASSAPGTSNSPLHF.

The chain carries TRBV6-5 and TRBJ2-7, with D possibly matching TRBD2 (7 bases). V was clipped by 8 bases and J by 5 bases, with 16 bases between them. From germline, CDR1 is MNHEY and CDR2 SVGAGI. The CDR3 is made up of 13 amino acids. This chain's CDR3 is CASRPGGKNEQYF. The CDR3, as DNA: TGTGCCAGCCGCCCGGGGGGCAAGAACGAGCAGTACTTC.

A single count supports this clone. V gene TRBV6-5 combines with J gene TRBJ2-3, with 8 bases lining up with TRBD1. Germline lookup yields CDR1 MNHEY and CDR2 SVGAGI. J gave up 4 bases and V 2 bases, and 8 bases lay outside the gene matches. The CDR3 runs to 16 residues. DNA for the CDR3: TGTGCCAGCAGTTACGTCCGGACAGGGCTGCCAGATACGCAGTATTTT. Translated: CASSYVRTGLPDTQYF.

V gene TRBV19 combines with J gene TRBJ2-5; no reliable D call. Germline V gene data show CDR1 as LNHDA and CDR2 as SQIVND (reference sequence). There are 13 residues in the CDR3. The V end lost 1 base, the J end lost 5 bases, and 8 bases lay between the germline ends. The CDR3 protein is CASSIGGRETQYF. The CDR3 DNA reads as TGTGCCAGTAGTATAGGAGGCCGGGAGACCCAGTACTTC.

The chain carries TRBV5-8 and TRBJ2-2; 7 bases line up with TRBD1. Germline lookup yields CDR1 SGHTS and CDR2 YDEGEE. This CDR3 spans 14 amino acids. Trimming took 4 bases from V and 4 from J; bases not matched to a gene: 4. The CDR3 is CASSDRVPTGELFF. The CDR3 DNA sequence: TGTGCCAGCAGCGACAGGGTGCCCACCGGGGAGCTGTTTTTT.

The V call is TRBV20-1, the J call TRBJ1-1; D is undetermined. Germline CDR1 and CDR2: DFQATT and SNEGSKA (reference sequence). The CDR3 has 11 residues. The V end was cut by 2 bases, the J end by 8 bases, with 9 bases between. The CDR3 bases are TGCAGTGCTAGACCAGGAACAGAAGCTTTCTTT. It is translated as CSARPGTEAFF.

This clone was counted only a few times. V and J are TRBV9 and TRBJ1-1, with TRBD1 matching 8 bases. Germline CDR1 SGDLS, CDR2 YYNGEE. The length of the CDR3 is 15 residues. Trimming cost V 4 bases and J 1 base; bases outside gene matches: 6. CDR3 DNA: TGTGCCAGCAGCATAACGACAGGGGCGAACACTGAAGCTTTCTTT. Translated, it gives CASSITTGANTEAFF.

The chain joins TRBV28 to TRBJ2-2; possible D gene TRBD1, 5 bases. Germline V gene sequence: CDR1 MDHEN, CDR2 SYDVKM. The CDR3 is 14 residues long. The germline V and J ends were trimmed by 7 bases and 0 bases, with 9 bases remaining between them. CDR3 DNA sequence: TGTGCCAGCAAGAGACAGCCGAACACCGGGGAGCTGTTTTTT. It is translated as CASKRQPNTGELFF.

The CDR3 spells CASSLGPTATRDTQYF. The CDR3 DNA reads TGTGCCAGCAGCTTGGGGCCTACAGCTACACGAGATACGCAGTATTTT. The chain couples TRBV5-4 to TRBJ2-3, with D hard to call. CDR1 SGHNT and CDR2 YYREEE come from the germline V gene (reference sequence). The CDR3 extends over 16 amino acids. Trimming left V 0 bases short and J 5 bases short, with 16 bases between.

The chain recombines TRBV29-1 with TRBJ1-2, with TRBD1 as a possible D gene (5 bases). The CDR3 is 15 residues long. Germline CDR1 is SQVTM and CDR2 is ANQGSEA. The V and J ends lost 1 base and 0 bases respectively, with 12 bases between them. CDR3 nucleotide sequence: TGCAGCGTTGAAGGGGGCGCTTGGGCTAACTATGGCTACACCTTC. Translation gives CSVEGGAWANYGYTF. The full variable domain, its missing parts supplied by reference TRBV29-1 and TRBJ1-2, is SAVISQKPSRDICQRGTSLTIQCQVDSQVTMMFWYRQQPGQSLTLIATANQGSEATYESGFVIDKFPISRPNLTFSTLTVSNMSPEDSSIYLCSVEGGAWANYGYTFGSGTRLTVV.

The CDR3 bases are TGTGCCAGCAGCTTGGCCAGGATAGGGGGGGAGACCCAGTACTTC. Translation gives CASSLARIGGETQYF. J is TRBJ2-5 and V is TRBV5-6, with D perhaps given as TRBD1 or TRBD2 (6 bases each). Looked up from germline, CDR1 is SGHDT and CDR2 is YYEEEE. The CDR3 is made up of 15 amino acids. The V end was cut by 0 bases, the J end by 5 bases, with 14 bases between.

This chain links TRBV5-4 with TRBJ2-2, with D perhaps matching TRBD2 (5 bases). Trimming cost V 4 bases and J 4 bases, with 14 bases left between them. Per the germline V gene, CDR1 is SGHNT and CDR2 is YYREEE (reference sequence). This CDR3 has 15 residues. CDR3 protein: CASSRPGSVTGELFF. The CDR3 DNA sequence: TGTGCCAGCAGCCGGCCGGGGTCGGTCACCGGGGAGCTGTTTTTT.

The chain couples TRBV4-1 to TRBJ2-2; D may be TRBD2 (6 bases). The length of the CDR3 is 17 residues. V gave up 0 bases and J gave up 6 bases, with 17 bases separating them. Germline CDR1 MGHRA, CDR2 YSYEKL. The CDR3 reads CASSQDLFGGSAGELFF. The CDR3 coding sequence is TGCGCCAGCAGCCAAGATCTGTTCGGGGGTAGCGCCGGGGAGCTGTTTTTT.

This clone is a singleton in its sample. The CDR3: CASRTGVFSGNTIYF. The CDR3 DNA sequence: TGTGCCAGCAGGACAGGAGTGTTTTCAGGAAACACCATATATTTT. The chain couples TRBV2 to TRBJ1-3; perhaps TRBD1 as D (6 bases). V lost 6 bases and J lost 4, with 16 bases in between. The CDR3 totals 15 residues. Germline V gives CDR1 SNHLY, CDR2 FYNNEI.

DNA for the CDR3: TGTGCCAGCAGCCTGGACGGGTTCGGGGAGCTGTTTTTT. This codes for CASSLDGFGELFF. The chain recombines TRBV7-7 with TRBJ2-2; no clear D. The CDR3 extends over 13 amino acids. V lost 5 bases and J lost 7, with 11 bases in between. Germline V gene lookup returns CDR1 SSHAT and CDR2 FNYEAQ (reference sequence).

The chain combines TRBV6-5 with TRBJ2-5; D is perhaps TRBD2 (5 bases). The V gene's germline CDR1 is MNHEY and CDR2 SVGAGI. The CDR3 runs to 14 residues. The V and J ends lost 4 bases and 9 bases respectively, with 18 bases between them. The CDR3 region is CASSSSDPPRAQYF. The DNA for the CDR3 is TGTGCCAGCAGTTCGTCAGACCCCCCGCGGGCCCAGTACTTC.

The rearrangement uses TRBV19 and TRBJ1-2, with 7 bases that match TRBD1. Germline V gene data show CDR1 as LNHDA and CDR2 as SQIVND (reference sequence). The CDR3 contains 13 residues. The V and J ends lost 7 bases and 4 bases, in that order; junction bases with no gene match: 6. CDR3 nucleotides: TGTGCCAGTAACATGGGACAGACCTATGGCTACACCTTC. It codes for CASNMGQTYGYTF.

This clone has only a few counts. The CDR3, as DNA: TGTGCCAGCAGTGGGGGCAATCAGCCCCAGCATTTT. Protein sequence: CASSGGNQPQHF. This chain uses TRBV2 with TRBJ1-5; D not resolved. The ends were cut back, 4 bases at V and 2 bases at J, with 3 bases in the middle. Germline CDR1 SNHLY, CDR2 FYNNEI. This CDR3 is built from 12 residues.

This rearrangement joins TRBV6-5 to TRBJ1-2; D remains unclear. The V end was cut by 2 bases, the J end by 4 bases, with 5 bases between. This CDR3 is built from 12 residues. Germline loops: CDR1 MNHEY, CDR2 SVGAGI. This CDR3 reads CASSYKGYGYTF. CDR3 sequence (DNA): TGTGCCAGCAGTTACAAAGGCTATGGCTACACCTTC.

CDR3 protein: CASSRGQEDGYTF. Here the CDR3 DNA reads TGCGCCAGCAGCCGAGGACAGGAGGATGGCTACACCTTC. V is TRBV5-1 and J is TRBJ1-2, with 7 bases lining up with TRBD1. V was clipped by 4 bases and J by 6 bases; unmatched bases: 6. This CDR3 contains 13 residues. Looked up from germline, CDR1 is SGHRS and CDR2 is YFSETQ.